The clone carrying this T cell receptor beta chain was seen repeatedly, ten times or more. This specimen comes from a study of response to subunit inactivated influenza vaccine. V dropped 6 bases and J dropped 4; count of bases not matched to a gene: 2. The CDR3 covers 14 residues. TCRdb analysed the RT-PCR reads with MiXCR anew, one entry per CDR3 protein. The table has under 550,000 distinct CDR3 sequences, about 7.6% seen once. This specimen consisted of PBMCs from blood, obtained around 25 months after vaccination. V is TRBV12-3 or TRBV12-4 and J is TRBJ2-3; 12 bases match TRBD2. The TCR comes from a man between 50 and 75 years old who received an inactivated influenza vaccine. CDR3 protein: CASSLAGGADTQYF. In DNA form, the CDR3 reads TGTGCCAGCAGCCTAGCGGGAGGGGCAGATACGCAGTATTTT.